Included here is one T cell receptor beta chain sequence, with context. Its antigen remains unknown. The data were taken from a study of beta chain features in type 1 diabetes. Study-wide results and limits: PCR could preferentially amplify shorter templates, alike in patients and controls. A pattern of fewer insertions and more deletions at VDJ junctions was seen in type 1 diabetes patients. Cells expressing TCR highly could be over-represented by cDNA sequencing. Researchers report that Type 1 diabetes patients had moderately but significantly shorter TCRB CDR3s across all four CD4+ subsets.

All of the isolated RNA was reverse transcribed, so expressed TCRB transcripts were sequenced. Assay used: immunoSEQ multiplex PCR; TCRdb lists only in-frame clones, some missing. The table includes hundreds of thousands of clones, around 15% detected once. Sorting based on CD45RO/CCR7/CD25/CD127/CD95/CD27 separated CD4+ naive, central memory, regulatory and stem cell-like memory cells. There are 13 residues in the CDR3. Germline CDR1 and CDR2: GTSNPN and SVGIG (reference sequence). V dropped 0 bases and J dropped 8 bases, with 13 bases sitting between them. This clonotype was sampled from a man aged 18 to 35 with type 1 diabetes. The sequencing sample was made of naive CD4+ T cells from blood. The V and J genes are TRBV30 and TRBJ1-1; the D is unclear. The CDR3 region is CAWSVQVETEAFF. CDR3 bases: TGTGCCTGGAGTGTACAAGTTGAGACGGAAGCTTTCTTT. Filled out from reference TRBV30 and TRBJ1-1, the complete variable domain reads SQTIHQWPATLVQPVGSPLSLECTVEGTSNPNLYWYRQAAGRGLQLLFYSVGIGQISSEVPQNLSASRPQDRQFILSSKKLLLSDSGFYLCAWSVQVETEAFFGQGTRLTVV.